The 32 T cell receptor beta chains listed next were all sequenced from one sample in a study of hypomethylating agent response in myelodysplastic syndrome. Assay: immunoSEQ multiplex PCR; the TCRdb copy retains only in-frame clones and omits some. The data show over 6,000 clones, 70% to 85% seen once. Here the sequenced sample was bone marrow, taken before or after starting hypomethylating agent treatment for myelodysplastic syndrome (not recorded which). These receptors originate from a human donor with myelodysplastic syndrome.

The genes are TRBV7-9 and TRBJ1-1, with D tentatively TRBD1 (5 bases). Germline V CDR1 and CDR2: SEHNR, FQNEAQ (reference sequence). The CDR3 is 18 amino acids. The V end was cut by 5 bases, the J end by 3 bases, with 25 bases between. Here the CDR3 DNA reads TGTGCCAGCAGCCGGAGGGCCCCGGGACTCTCCCCGGACACTGAAGCTTTCTTT. Translated, it gives CASSRRAPGLSPDTEAFF.

The chain couples TRBV28 to TRBJ2-3; 11 positions match TRBD2. J gave up 2 bases and V 4 bases, and 11 bases lay outside the gene matches. Germline assignment: CDR1 MDHEN and CDR2 SYDVKM. The CDR3 is 18 amino acids. The DNA of the CDR3 is TGTGCCAGCAGTTACCCTACTAGCGGGGGCCGATTCACAGATACGCAGTATTTT. Translated, it gives CASSYPTSGGRFTDTQYF.

The chain combines TRBV19 with TRBJ2-7; tentatively, D is TRBD2 (6 bases). V gave up 3 bases and J gave up 9 bases, with 18 bases separating them. CDR1 is LNHDA and CDR2 is SQIVND in the germline V gene (reference sequence). CDR3 size: 14 residues. CDR3 in amino acids: CASSISAEGTVQYF. The DNA for the CDR3 is TGTGCCAGTAGTATCTCAGCGGAGGGCACCGTGCAGTACTTC.

The V gene is TRBV19, the J gene TRBJ1-1; no clear D. The CDR3 contains 16 residues. Germline lookup yields CDR1 LNHDA and CDR2 SQIVND (reference sequence). V lost 5 bases to trimming and J lost 3 bases, with 19 bases between them. The CDR3 sequence is CASSPRSGRGDTEAFF. The DNA for the CDR3 is TGTGCCAGTAGTCCCCGCAGTGGACGAGGAGACACTGAAGCTTTCTTT.

The rearrangement joins TRBV2 to TRBJ1-1; 8 nucleotides match TRBD1. This CDR3 contains 12 residues. V lost 7 bases and J lost 7; bases outside the gene matches: 5. CDR1 and CDR2 from the germline V gene are SNHLY and FYNNEI. The CDR3 protein is CASTDRGFEAFF. The DNA for the CDR3 is TGTGCCAGCACCGACAGGGGATTTGAAGCTTTCTTT.

The DNA for the CDR3 is TGTGCCAGCATCGATGTAGCCAAAAACATTCAGTACTTC. Protein product: CASIDVAKNIQYF. The genes are TRBV6-5 and TRBJ2-4; D is undetermined. The germline V gene encodes CDR1 MNHEY and CDR2 SVGAGI. Trimming cost V 7 bases and J 0 bases, with 7 bases left between them. The CDR3 has 13 amino acids.

The V gene is TRBV27, the J gene TRBJ2-2, with unresolved D. The germline V gene has CDR1 MNHEY and CDR2 SMNVEV (reference sequence). The V gene lost 5 bases and the J gene lost 6 bases, with 10 bases spanning the gap. CDR3 length equals 13 residues. CDR3 DNA sequence: TGTGCCAGCAGTAGGAGCGTAGCCGGGGAGCTGTTTTTT. It encodes CASSRSVAGELFF.

A few counts support this clone. The chain has TRBV2 and TRBJ1-1; D is unclear. Germline loops: CDR1 SNHLY, CDR2 FYNNEI. V lost 7 bases to trimming and J lost 3 bases, with 15 bases between them. CDR3 length: 14 residues. The CDR3 here is CASTNGGGDTEAFF. The CDR3 DNA reads as TGTGCCAGCACCAACGGAGGAGGAGACACTGAAGCTTTCTTT.

V gene TRBV7-3 combines with J gene TRBJ2-1; D not certain. The CDR3 length is 15 residues. Trimming stripped 2 bases from V and 5 bases from J, with 13 bases between. Germline CDR1 reads SGHTA; CDR2 reads FQGTGA. The CDR3 sequence is CASSLGNRDNNEQFF. The CDR3 DNA reads TGTGCCAGCAGCTTAGGGAACCGAGACAACAATGAGCAGTTCTTC.

The V and J genes are TRBV15 and TRBJ1-2, with D unresolved. Germline V CDR1 and CDR2: LNHNV, YYDKDF (reference sequence). V was trimmed by 3 bases and J by 3 bases, leaving 8 bases between them. This CDR3 region has 13 residues. CDR3: CATSSPEDYGYTF. CDR3 in DNA: TGTGCCACCAGCAGTCCAGAAGACTATGGCTACACCTTC.

This chain joins TRBV2 and TRBJ2-7; possibly TRBD2 for D (6 bases). CDR3 size: 14 residues. V lost 1 base and J 9 bases, leaving 16 bases between the germline ends. Germline CDR1 is SNHLY and CDR2 is FYNNEI. CDR3 in amino acids: CASSEGGGERGQYV. In DNA form, the CDR3 reads TGTGCCAGCAGTGAAGGCGGCGGGGAGAGGGGGCAGTACGTC.

The chain joins TRBV6-5 to TRBJ1-2; no clear D. V lost 0 bases, J lost 1 base, and 12 bases lay in between. Germline V CDR1 and CDR2: MNHEY, SVGAGI. The CDR3 has 16 residues. The CDR3: CASSYSILPVNYGYTF. CDR3 nucleotide sequence: TGTGCCAGCAGTTACTCGATTCTCCCAGTTAACTATGGCTACACCTTC.

This clone was counted once. The chain is built from TRBV19 and TRBJ2-5; TRBD1 agrees at 7 bases. The CDR3 runs 15 residues. Unmatched junction bases numbered 6, after V lost 5 bases and J lost 0 bases. CDR1 and CDR2 (germline): LNHDA, SQIVND (reference sequence). The CDR3 DNA reads as TGTGCCAGTAGTCGGGACAGACTGAACCAAGAGACCCAGTACTTC. This sequence encodes CASSRDRLNQETQYF. Filled out from reference TRBV19 and TRBJ2-5, the complete variable domain reads DGGITQSPKYLFRKEGQNVTLSCEQNLNHDAMYWYRQDPGQGLRLIYYSQIVNDFQKGDIAEGYSVSREKKESFPLTVTSAQKNPTAFYLCASSRDRLNQETQYFGPGTRLLVL.

The chain has TRBV9 and TRBJ1-2; D not certain. The CDR3 runs 16 residues. Germline V gives CDR1 SGDLS, CDR2 YYNGEE. Trimming removed 0 bases at V and 8 bases at J, with 20 bases between. This CDR3 reads CASSVDVFVKTGGYTF. In DNA, the CDR3 is TGTGCCAGCAGCGTAGATGTGTTTGTCAAGACTGGAGGCTACACCTTC.

J is TRBJ1-2 and V is TRBV5-5, with no clear D. There are 13 residues in the CDR3. Germline V CDR1 and CDR2: SGHKS, YYEKEE (reference sequence). Trimming cost V 0 bases and J 6 bases, with 9 bases left between them. CDR3 sequence: CASSLGFLDGYTF. In nucleotides, the CDR3 is TGTGCCAGCAGCTTGGGGTTCCTAGATGGCTACACCTTC.

The rearrangement uses TRBV28 and TRBJ1-4; 7 bases fit TRBD1. Germline CDR1 and CDR2: MDHEN and SYDVKM. V was pared by 6 bases and J by 7 bases, with 8 bases of the junction left unmatched. This CDR3 contains 14 residues. Written as DNA, the CDR3 is TGTGCCAGCAGCTCTTCAGGGGGGGGTGAAAAACTGTTTTTT. It codes for CASSSSGGGEKLFF.

The chain combines TRBV5-1 with TRBJ2-3; TRBD2 matches at 7 bases. Germline V gives CDR1 SGHRS, CDR2 YFSETQ. The CDR3 has 16 amino acids. V lost 0 bases, J lost 6 bases, and 10 bases stayed unmatched. CDR3 DNA: TGCGCCAGCAGCTTGGCCGGGGCGGGAGAAGTGGATACGCAGTATTTT. Protein product: CASSLAGAGEVDTQYF.

The chain employs TRBV6-6 and TRBJ1-2, with TRBD1 matching 9 bases. This CDR3 spans 15 amino acids. Germline V gene lookup returns CDR1 MNHNY and CDR2 SVGAGI (reference sequence). Trimming cost V 0 bases and J 5 bases; bases outside gene matches: 4. The CDR3 region is CASSYSGQGSYGYTF. CDR3 sequence (DNA): TGTGCCAGCAGTTACTCGGGACAGGGCAGTTATGGCTACACCTTC.

This clone was observed a single time. V gene TRBV10-2 combines with J gene TRBJ2-2, with 7 bases identical to TRBD2. The germline CDR1 and CDR2 sequences are WSHSY and SAAADI. The CDR3 sequence is 16 residues long. V dropped 5 bases and J dropped 4; count of bases not matched to a gene: 10. Here the CDR3 reads CASSRGVAWGTGELFF. CDR3 DNA: TGCGCCAGCAGTCGGGGGGTGGCTTGGGGCACCGGGGAGCTGTTTTTT.

This sequence joins TRBV21-1 and TRBJ2-7; TRBD2 was called by the table and not checked on the DNA. TRBV21-1 is given as a pseudogene. The CDR3 totals 16 residues. The CDR3 DNA is TGTGCCAGCAGCCCGGGAGGGCAGGGGCCGCTGATCGAGCAGTACGTC. This sequence encodes CASSPGGQGPLIEQYV.

The chain uses TRBV19 and TRBJ1-4; 11 bases agree with TRBD1. The V segment lost 5 bases and the J segment 5 bases; nucleotides outside the gene matches: 4. This CDR3 has 15 amino acids. Germline V lookup: CDR1 LNHDA, CDR2 SQIVND (reference sequence). The CDR3, as DNA: TGTGCCAGTAGTGGCGGACAGGGGGCGAATGAAAAACTGTTTTTT. It codes for CASSGGQGANEKLFF.

The J gene is TRBJ2-7, the V gene TRBV9; 11 bases line up with TRBD2. CDR1 is SGDLS and CDR2 is YYNGEE in the germline V gene. The CDR3 covers 17 residues. The ends lost 3 bases at V and 3 bases at J; junction bases unmatched: 11. The CDR3 sequence: CASSGGTSGETYYEQYV. The CDR3 DNA is TGTGCCAGCAGCGGGGGGACTAGCGGCGAAACATACTACGAGCAGTACGTC.

This clone occurred a few times. The chain recombines TRBV4-1 with TRBJ2-3, with D uncertain. This CDR3 spans 10 amino acids. V was clipped by 8 bases and J by 8 bases, with 8 bases between them. CDR1 and CDR2 (germline): MGHRA, YSYEKL. DNA of the CDR3: TGCGCCAGCGGCTACGGTACGCAGTATTTT. Protein product: CASGYGTQYF.

The V gene is TRBV19, the J gene TRBJ2-6; D not resolved. Germline V gene data show CDR1 as LNHDA and CDR2 as SQIVND (reference sequence). Between the trimmed V and J ends, which lost 6 bases and 4 bases, there was a span of 7 bases. The CDR3 spans 13 residues. The CDR3 loop reads CASSPTGANVLTF. The CDR3 nucleotides read TGTGCCAGTAGCCCAACGGGGGCCAACGTCCTGACTTTC.

The rearrangement uses TRBV11-2 and TRBJ1-1, with a possible D match to TRBD1 (6 bases). In germline, CDR1 is SGHAT, CDR2 FQNNGV. V lost 2 bases and J lost 1, with 8 bases in between. The CDR3 is made up of 14 amino acids. The CDR3 loop is CASSLLDRNTEAFF. CDR3 coding DNA: TGTGCCAGCAGCTTATTGGACAGGAACACTGAAGCTTTCTTT.

This clone was recorded once. The gene calls are TRBV5-1 and TRBJ2-3; 11 bases are shared with TRBD1. CDR3 length equals 16 residues. V lost 4 bases to trimming and J lost 1 base; unmatched junction nucleotides: 5. Germline CDR1 reads SGHRS; CDR2 reads YFSETQ. The CDR3 here is CASSGRTGGGTDTQYF. The CDR3 DNA sequence: TGCGCCAGCAGCGGAAGGACAGGGGGCGGCACAGATACGCAGTATTTT.

This clone has only a few counts. The rearrangement uses TRBV28 and TRBJ1-1; TRBD1 matches at 7 bases. This CDR3 contains 12 residues. Germline assignment: CDR1 MDHEN and CDR2 SYDVKM. The V and J ends lost 6 bases and 11 bases, in that order; junction bases with no gene match: 9. CDR3 sequence reads: CASSLQGNDAFF. The CDR3 DNA sequence: TGTGCCAGCAGCTTACAGGGGAATGATGCTTTCTTT.

The chain recombines TRBV9 with TRBJ2-3, with 16 bases fitting TRBD2. The V gene's germline CDR1 is SGDLS and CDR2 YYNGEE. This CDR3 has 18 residues. V lost 3 bases, J lost 4 bases, and 8 bases stayed unmatched. The CDR3 here is CASSGRGGLAGGSDTQYF. For the CDR3, the DNA is TGTGCCAGCAGCGGTAGGGGGGGACTAGCGGGAGGGTCAGATACGCAGTATTTT.

The chain recombines TRBV5-1 with TRBJ1-6, with 10 bases lining up with TRBD1. The germline CDR1 and CDR2 sequences are SGHRS and YFSETQ. V was pared by 5 bases and J by 7 bases, with 3 bases of the junction left unmatched. The length of the CDR3 is 14 residues. CDR3: CASRLGQGNSPLHF. CDR3 DNA: TGCGCCAGCAGACTGGGACAGGGGAATTCACCCCTCCACTTT.

The chain is built from TRBV6-6 and TRBJ1-4; 7 bases agree with TRBD1. Germline-derived CDR1 and CDR2 are MNHNY and SVGAGI (reference sequence). The CDR3 is 16 amino acids. Trimming took 6 bases from V and 0 from J; bases not matched to a gene: 7. CDR3 loop: CASSYGQAPTNEKLFF. The CDR3 coding sequence is TGTGCCAGCAGCTATGGACAGGCTCCAACTAATGAAAAACTGTTTTTT.

This clone has a handful of counts. The chain employs TRBV7-8 and TRBJ1-2; tentatively, D is TRBD1 (5 bases). This CDR3 spans 14 amino acids. V lost 1 base, J lost 7 bases, and 13 bases lay in between. Germline V gene lookup returns CDR1 SGHVS and CDR2 FQNEAQ. CDR3: CASSLEIAGLGYTF. CDR3 nucleotides: TGTGCCAGCAGCTTAGAAATTGCAGGGCTTGGCTACACCTTC.

This clone occurred once. An end of the junction differs from the germline gene, which may be a read error. This chain links TRBV2 with TRBJ1-5; a weak D match, TRBD1 (5 bases). Looked up from germline, CDR1 is SNHLY and CDR2 is FYNNEI. This CDR3 contains 14 residues. Here the CDR3 DNA reads TGTGCCAGCAGGGAAGACAGAAGCAATCAGCCCCAGCATTTT. Translation: CASREDRSNQPQHF.